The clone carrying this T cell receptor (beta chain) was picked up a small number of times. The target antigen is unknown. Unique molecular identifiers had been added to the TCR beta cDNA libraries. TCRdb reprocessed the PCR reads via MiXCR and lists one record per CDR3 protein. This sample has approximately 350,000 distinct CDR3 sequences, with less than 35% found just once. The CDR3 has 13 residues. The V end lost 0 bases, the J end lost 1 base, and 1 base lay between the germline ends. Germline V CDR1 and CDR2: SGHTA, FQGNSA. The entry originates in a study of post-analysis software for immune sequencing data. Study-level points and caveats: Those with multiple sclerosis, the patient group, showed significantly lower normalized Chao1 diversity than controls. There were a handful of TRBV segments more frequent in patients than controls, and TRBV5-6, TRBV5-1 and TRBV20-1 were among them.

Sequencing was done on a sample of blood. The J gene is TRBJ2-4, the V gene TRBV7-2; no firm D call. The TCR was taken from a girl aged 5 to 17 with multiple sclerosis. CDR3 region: CASSLAAKNIQYF. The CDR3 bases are TGTGCCAGCAGCTTAGCGGCCAAAAACATTCAGTACTTC.